What follows are 11 T cell receptor beta chains derived from one specimen sequenced in a study of CD8 T cells in Susac syndrome. Roughly 0.45 to 1 ug RNA was reverse transcribed with random hexamers. One entry per CDR3 protein results from TCRdb running MiXCR on the immunoSEQ multiplex PCR reads. In the table there are roughly 67,000 distinct CDR3 sequences, about 95% of which are singletons. Sequencing input: CD8+ T cells from PBMCs. These receptor sequences come from a human donor with multiple sclerosis.

The CDR3 reads CASYDLAGGRDEQFF. The CDR3 nucleotides are TGTGCCTCTTACGATCTAGCGGGGGGACGCGATGAGCAGTTCTTC. The chain uses TRBV10-3 and TRBJ2-1; 11 bases fit TRBD2. The trim removed 11 bases at V and 8 bases at J, leaving 14 bases unmatched. The CDR3 totals 15 residues. Germline lookup yields CDR1 ENHRY and CDR2 SYGVKD.

This clonotype has a single count. This chain joins TRBV29-1 and TRBJ2-1; the match to TRBD2 covers 8 bases. The CDR3 has 13 residues. Germline V lookup: CDR1 SQVTM, CDR2 ANQGSEA. J gave up 7 bases and V 2 bases, and 4 bases lay outside the gene matches. The DNA of the CDR3 is TGCAGCGTTGAACAGGCGGGAGGTAATGAGCAGTTCTTC. Encoded protein: CSVEQAGGNEQFF.

The rearrangement joins TRBV12-5 to TRBJ1-1; 7 bases fit TRBD1. The germline V gene has CDR1 LGHNT and CDR2 FRNRAP. The V and J ends lost 3 bases and 3 bases, in that order; junction bases with no gene match: 7. CDR3 length: 15 residues. Here the CDR3 reads CASGFITGEHTEAFF. The CDR3 bases are TGTGCTAGTGGTTTTATCACAGGGGAGCACACTGAAGCTTTCTTT.

This clonotype came up once. The V call is TRBV12-3 or TRBV12-4, the J call TRBJ2-1, with D maybe TRBD2 (5 bases). CDR3 size: 17 residues. V dropped 3 bases and J dropped 0 bases, with 15 bases sitting between them. CDR3 amino acids: CASSFVPGMSSYNEQFF. The CDR3 DNA reads as TGTGCCAGCAGTTTCGTCCCGGGAATGAGCTCCTACAATGAGCAGTTCTTC.

The chain uses TRBV30 and TRBJ2-1, with TRBD1 matching over 7 bases. V shed 3 bases, J shed 8 bases, and the junction held 10 bases outside the gene matches. This CDR3 comprises 14 residues. Germline CDR1 GTSNPN, CDR2 SVGIG (reference sequence). The chain's CDR3 is CAWRKYRGGDEQFF. The DNA for the CDR3 is TGTGCCTGGAGAAAGTACAGGGGCGGCGATGAGCAGTTCTTC.

This clonotype was seen just once. The chain combines TRBV5-6 with TRBJ2-7, with a tentative D call TRBD1 (5 bases). Germline values: CDR1 SGHDT, CDR2 YYEEEE. This CDR3 spans 15 amino acids. Trimming shortened V by 0 bases and J by 2 bases, and 12 bases separated the two germline ends. For the CDR3, the DNA is TGTGCCAGCAGCTTGGAGACAGAATTTACCTACGAGCAGTACTTC. Residues: CASSLETEFTYEQYF.

The rearrangement joins TRBV27 to TRBJ1-5; D is undetermined. V lost 4 bases, J lost 7 bases, and 11 bases lay in between. The CDR3 length is 13 residues. Germline loops: CDR1 MNHEY, CDR2 SMNVEV (reference sequence). The CDR3 sequence is CASSSFFGQPQHF. CDR3 sequence (DNA): TGTGCCAGCAGTTCCTTCTTTGGGCAGCCCCAGCATTTT.

The J gene is TRBJ2-2, the V gene TRBV4-1; D may correspond to TRBD1 or TRBD2 (6 bases each). Per germline, CDR1 MGHRA and CDR2 YSYEKL. V dropped 3 bases and J dropped 3 bases, with 17 bases sitting between them. This CDR3 is 17 amino acids long. CDR3 in amino acids: CASSHLRGEAYTGELFF. DNA for the CDR3: TGCGCCAGCAGCCACCTTAGGGGGGAGGCGTACACCGGGGAGCTGTTTTTT.

The chain is built from TRBV29-1 and TRBJ2-5; either TRBD1 or TRBD2 may fit D (6 bases each). Germline CDR1 is SQVTM and CDR2 is ANQGSEA. The CDR3 is 10 amino acids. V lost 4 bases, J lost 9 bases, and 9 bases lay in between. As DNA, the CDR3 is TGCAGCGTTGTAAGGGGGGCCCAGTACTTC. Encoded protein: CSVVRGAQYF.

The V gene is TRBV12-3 or TRBV12-4, the J gene TRBJ2-1, with D uncertain. This CDR3 is 12 amino acids long. The germline V and J ends were trimmed by 2 bases and 9 bases, with 8 bases remaining between them. CDR3 sequence: CASSLTNSEQFF. Here the CDR3 DNA reads TGTGCCAGCAGTTTAACTAATAGTGAGCAGTTCTTC.

V is TRBV9 and J is TRBJ1-2; 11 bases match TRBD1. The J segment lost 5 bases and the V segment lost 2 bases, leaving 2 bases of the junction unmatched. Germline CDR1 reads SGDLS; CDR2 reads YYNGEE. The CDR3 consists of 14 residues. The CDR3 protein is CASSVWDRGYGYTF. The CDR3 bases are TGTGCCAGCAGCGTCTGGGACAGGGGGTATGGCTACACCTTC.